The next 14 T cell receptor beta chains were all read from a single sample in a study of cytomegalovirus exposure and HLA in healthy donors. 60 Vbeta and 13 Jbeta primers were used in PCR. The data were produced by immunoSEQ multiplex PCR, yet TCRdb's version contains in-frame clones alone and is incomplete. The data show over 150,000 clones, with approximately 88% seen just once and about 0.37% held by the top ten. The material sequenced was PBMCs. The receptors come from a boy aged 2 to 9 in good health and CMV-seronegative.

J is TRBJ2-7 and V is TRBV29-1; 10 nucleotides line up with TRBD1. With 5 bases clipped from V and 4 bases from J, the junction kept 17 bases outside the gene matches. From germline, CDR1 is SQVTM and CDR2 ANQGSEA. The CDR3 has 17 amino acids. The CDR3 region has the DNA TGCAGCGTTTTGGGGTCCAGGACAGGGGGTTGGAGTTACGAGCAGTACTTC. It encodes CSVLGSRTGGWSYEQYF.

This rearrangement joins TRBV28 to TRBJ2-1; 8 positions match TRBD2. The V gene's germline CDR1 is MDHEN and CDR2 SYDVKM. The CDR3 totals 15 residues. J gave up 9 bases and V 1 base, and 8 bases lay outside the gene matches. DNA of the CDR3: TGTGCCAGCAGTTTATCGGCTAGCGGGCGGGGTGAGCAGTTCTTC. Encoded protein: CASSLSASGRGEQFF.

V is TRBV10-3 and J is TRBJ2-3; D may be TRBD2 (5 bases). The CDR3 contains 15 residues. The germline V gene has CDR1 ENHRY and CDR2 SYGVKD. V was shortened by 4 bases and J by 0 bases, with 11 bases between the two germline ends. In DNA form, the CDR3 reads TGTGCCATCAGTGTAGGAGGTTATAGCACAGATACGCAGTATTTT. Translating gives CAISVGGYSTDTQYF.

CDR3 sequence reads: CASSQAPGGPHTEAFF. The CDR3 nucleotides read TGCGCCAGCAGCCAAGCCCCCGGCGGCCCACACACTGAAGCTTTCTTT. The chain uses TRBV4-1 and TRBJ1-1; D call uncertain. The CDR3 is 16 residues long. V lost 1 base and J lost 3, with 15 bases in between. Germline CDR1 MGHRA, CDR2 YSYEKL.

This chain joins TRBV4-1 and TRBJ1-4; maybe TRBD1 (5 bases). V was trimmed by 4 bases and J by 8 bases, leaving 11 bases between them. The CDR3 length is 13 residues. Germline CDR1 and CDR2: MGHRA and YSYEKL. The CDR3: CASSLIRGEKLFF. CDR3 DNA: TGCGCCAGCAGCCTAATACGGGGGGAAAAACTGTTTTTT.

A word on this clone: One end of the junction fails to match germline, which may point to a read error. The genes are TRBV4-1 and TRBJ2-7; D may be TRBD1 (7 bases). Germline values: CDR1 MGHRA, CDR2 YSYEKL. The length of the CDR3 is 15 residues. CDR3 protein: CASNQGGGGPYEQYF. Written as DNA, the CDR3 is TGCGCCAGCAACCAAGGAGGGGGCGGACCCTACGAGCAGTACTTC.

This chain uses TRBV6-5 with TRBJ2-7, with 12 bases that match TRBD1. CDR1 and CDR2 (germline): MNHEY, SVGAGI. V shed 7 bases and J 6 bases; nucleotides not matched to a gene: 7. This CDR3 has 14 residues. The CDR3 loop is CASNRDRGLGEQYF. CDR3 DNA sequence: TGTGCCAGCAACCGGGACAGGGGGCTCGGCGAGCAGTACTTC.

This clone was counted a few times. The chain links TRBV10-3 to TRBJ2-7; 14 bases are shared with TRBD2. Germline CDR1 is ENHRY and CDR2 is SYGVKD. Unmatched junction bases numbered 9, after V lost 0 bases and J lost 5 bases. The CDR3 loop spans 18 amino acids. CDR3 region: CAISESKGTSGRVHEQYF. Written as DNA, the CDR3 is TGTGCCATCAGTGAGTCTAAAGGGACTAGCGGGAGAGTCCACGAGCAGTACTTC.

The genes are TRBV2 and TRBJ2-7, with 8 bases that match TRBD2. The CDR3 runs 17 residues. V lost 7 bases and J lost 7; bases outside the gene matches: 21. CDR1 SNHLY and CDR2 FYNNEI come from the germline V gene. The chain's CDR3 is CASTPLDTGGPGREQYF. The CDR3 DNA follows: TGTGCCAGCACCCCATTAGATACGGGAGGGCCGGGGAGGGAGCAGTACTTC.

The chain joins TRBV7-9 to TRBJ2-3; no definite D call. The CDR3 extends over 15 amino acids. From germline, CDR1 is SEHNR and CDR2 FQNEAQ (reference sequence). The V gene lost 5 bases and the J gene lost 0 bases, with 12 bases spanning the gap. The CDR3 reads CASSPRSSSTDTQYF. As DNA, the CDR3 is TGTGCCAGCAGCCCCCGGAGCTCTAGCACAGATACGCAGTATTTT.

The rearrangement joins TRBV7-6 to TRBJ2-1; no definite D call. The CDR3 has 14 residues. The V end lost 8 bases, the J end lost 11 bases, and 22 bases lay between the germline ends. From germline, CDR1 is SGHVS and CDR2 FNYEAQ. The CDR3 coding sequence is TGTGCCAGCGCCCGCGCGGCGGAGCTACATAAGCAGTTCTTC. It specifies CASARAAELHKQFF.

This chain joins TRBV6-1 and TRBJ1-5, with D hard to call. The V end lost 2 bases, the J end lost 1 base, and 12 bases lay between the germline ends. The CDR3 length is 16 residues. Germline lookup yields CDR1 MNHNS and CDR2 SASEGT. CDR3 coding DNA: TGTGCCAGCAGTGAACAGGTAGTCACGAGCAATCAGCCCCAGCATTTT. It encodes CASSEQVVTSNQPQHF.

V and J are TRBV5-1 and TRBJ1-2; TRBD1 matches 8 bases. Germline V gene sequence: CDR1 SGHRS, CDR2 YFSETQ. This CDR3 is 14 amino acids long. V was clipped by 3 bases and J by 3 bases; unmatched bases: 4. CDR3 amino acids: CASSSQGADYGYTF. The CDR3 coding sequence is TGCGCCAGCAGCTCCCAGGGGGCGGACTATGGCTACACCTTC.

The gene calls are TRBV19 and TRBJ2-6; possibly TRBD2 for D (5 bases). Germline V CDR1 and CDR2: LNHDA, SQIVND (reference sequence). Trimming cost V 3 bases and J 0 bases, with 6 bases left between them. CDR3 length: 15 residues. This CDR3 reads CASSIGNSGANVLTF. CDR3 coding DNA: TGTGCCAGTAGTATCGGGAACTCTGGGGCCAACGTCCTGACTTTC.